This T cell receptor (beta chain) was captured in a study of OX40 agonist ivuxolimab in advanced cancers. General observations from the study: Expanded peripheral T cell antigen specificity was not determined. CD4+ T cells averaged fewer expanded clones than CD8+ T cells.

Autoimmune disease history or systemic immunosuppression was exclusionary. Sampling times: baseline, cycle 4 day 1, cycle 7 day 1. A remark on this clone: Antigen unknown.

The J segment lost 7 bases and the V segment lost 6 bases, leaving 4 bases of the junction unmatched. The CDR3 sequence is 14 residues long. Germline CDR1 SGHDN, CDR2 FVKESK. Here immunoSEQ multiplex PCR was the method, and the copy in TCRdb shows in-frame clones only, minus some. The sample records just over 95,000 clones, roughly 84% being singletons. This clonotype originated in an adult with an advanced solid tumor such as melanoma, head and neck, liver or kidney cancer. This specimen consisted of CD4+ or CD8+ T cells sorted from blood, obtained in a trial of the OX40 agonist ivuxolimab. The chain links TRBV14 to TRBJ2-7; 15 bases align to TRBD2. The CDR3: CASSRTSGRVEQYF. The CDR3 DNA follows: TGTGCCAGCAGTCGGACTAGCGGGAGGGTGGAGCAGTACTTC.